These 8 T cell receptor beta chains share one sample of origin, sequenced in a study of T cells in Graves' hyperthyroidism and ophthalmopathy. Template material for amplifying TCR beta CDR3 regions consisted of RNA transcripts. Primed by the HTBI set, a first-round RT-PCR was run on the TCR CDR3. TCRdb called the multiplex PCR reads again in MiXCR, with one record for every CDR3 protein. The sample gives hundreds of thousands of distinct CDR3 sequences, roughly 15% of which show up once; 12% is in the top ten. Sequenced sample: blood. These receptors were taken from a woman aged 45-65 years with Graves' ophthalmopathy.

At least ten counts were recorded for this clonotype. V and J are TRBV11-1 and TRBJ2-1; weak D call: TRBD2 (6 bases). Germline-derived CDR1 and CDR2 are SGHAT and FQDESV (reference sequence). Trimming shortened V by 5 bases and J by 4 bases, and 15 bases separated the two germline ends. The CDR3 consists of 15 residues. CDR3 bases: TGTGCCAGCAGCCCGACTAGGTCAGAATACAATGAGCAGTTCTTC. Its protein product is CASSPTRSEYNEQFF.

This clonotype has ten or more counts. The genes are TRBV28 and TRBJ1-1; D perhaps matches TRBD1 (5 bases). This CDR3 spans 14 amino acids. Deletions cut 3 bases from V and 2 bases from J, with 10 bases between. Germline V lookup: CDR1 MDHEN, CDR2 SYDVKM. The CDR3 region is CASSFLRDNTEAFF. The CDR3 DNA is TGTGCCAGCAGTTTCCTCCGGGACAACACTGAAGCTTTCTTT.

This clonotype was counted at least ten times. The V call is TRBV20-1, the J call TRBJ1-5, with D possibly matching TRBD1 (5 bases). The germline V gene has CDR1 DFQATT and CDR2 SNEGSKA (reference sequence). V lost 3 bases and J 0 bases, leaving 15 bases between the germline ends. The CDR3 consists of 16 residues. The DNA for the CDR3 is TGCAGTGCTAGTGAGGGTGGGGGGGTTAGCAATCAGCCCCAGCATTTT. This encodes CSASEGGGVSNQPQHF.

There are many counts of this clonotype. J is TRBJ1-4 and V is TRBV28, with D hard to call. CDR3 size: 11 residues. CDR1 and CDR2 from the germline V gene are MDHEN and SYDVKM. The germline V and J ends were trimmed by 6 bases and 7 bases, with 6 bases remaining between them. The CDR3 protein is CASSRFEKLFF. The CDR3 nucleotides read TGTGCCAGCAGCCGCTTTGAAAAACTGTTTTTT.

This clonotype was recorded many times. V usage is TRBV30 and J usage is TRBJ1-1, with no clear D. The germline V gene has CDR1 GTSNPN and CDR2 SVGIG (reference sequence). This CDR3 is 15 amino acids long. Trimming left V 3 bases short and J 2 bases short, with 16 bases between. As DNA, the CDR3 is TGTGCCTGGAGGGGGTTTGGGTCCGCTAACACTGAAGCTTTCTTT. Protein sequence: CAWRGFGSANTEAFF.

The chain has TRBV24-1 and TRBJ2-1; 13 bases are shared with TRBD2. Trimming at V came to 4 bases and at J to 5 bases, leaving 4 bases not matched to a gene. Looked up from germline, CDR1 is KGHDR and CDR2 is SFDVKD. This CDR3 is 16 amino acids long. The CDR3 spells CATSDVGTSGDNEQFF. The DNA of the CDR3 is TGTGCCACCAGTGACGTTGGGACTAGCGGGGACAATGAGCAGTTCTTC.

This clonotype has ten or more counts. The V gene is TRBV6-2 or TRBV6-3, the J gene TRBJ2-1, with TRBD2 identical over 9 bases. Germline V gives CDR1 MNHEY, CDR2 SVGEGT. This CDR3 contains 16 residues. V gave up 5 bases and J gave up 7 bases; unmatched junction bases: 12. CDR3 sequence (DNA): TGTGCCAGCAGTCCAGAGAAGGCTAGCGGGACGAATGAGCAGTTCTTC. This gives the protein CASSPEKASGTNEQFF.

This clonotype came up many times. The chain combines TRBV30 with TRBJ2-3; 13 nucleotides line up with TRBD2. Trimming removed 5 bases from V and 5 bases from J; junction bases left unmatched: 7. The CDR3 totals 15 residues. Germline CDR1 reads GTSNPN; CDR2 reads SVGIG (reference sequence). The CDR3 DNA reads TGTGCCTGGGATCGCGGACTAGCGGGAGTAGATACGCAGTATTTT. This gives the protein CAWDRGLAGVDTQYF.